This TCR beta chain was captured by sequencing in a study of T cell repertoires in cytomegalovirus infection. Turning to the study itself: Indications of both CMV infection and matching HLA type were provided by public TCR beta signatures. The study's findings and limits: Of the TCR beta families, the public ones yielded a cumulative frequency that identified carriers of CMV plus the relevant HLA. The ex vivo response was dominated by HLA-C-restricted CMV-specific TCR beta clonotypes.

TCRdb processed the reads anew with MiXCR; each CDR3 protein has one entry. Of about 190,000 distinct CDR3 sequences in the sample, roughly 9.8% were seen once. Comment on this clonotype: The antigen remains unidentified.

The CDR3 covers 13 residues. V lost 7 bases and J lost 9; bases outside the gene matches: 6. Sequenced: PBMCs. The receptor's source is a human donor in good health (CMV status not recorded). Some clones in this sample may be carry-over from other donors' samples. V and J are TRBV12-3 or TRBV12-4 and TRBJ2-1; 10 bases map to TRBD2. The CDR3 DNA is TGTGCCAGCAAAGCGGGAGGGCTGGGTGAGCAGTTCTTC. Its translation: CASKAGGLGEQFF.